Each of the 2 T cell receptor beta chains below was sequenced from the same sample in a study of T cell responses to AZD1222 COVID-19 vaccine. Assay: immunoSEQ multiplex PCR; the TCRdb copy retains only in-frame clones and omits some. The sample contains over 120,000 clones, just under 95% of which appear only once. The sample here was peripheral blood, taken on day 0 of AZD1222 vaccination. These receptors all stem from an adult in good health.

The V call is TRBV4-1, the J call TRBJ2-3, with D possibly TRBD2 on 5 matching bases. Looked up from germline, CDR1 is MGHRA and CDR2 is YSYEKL. V was clipped by 3 bases and J by 5 bases, with 27 bases between them. The CDR3 consists of 19 residues. The CDR3 sequence: CASSQGVWRREIRGDTQYF. In DNA form, the CDR3 reads TGCGCCAGCAGCCAGGGTGTCTGGAGAAGGGAGATCCGGGGAGATACGCAGTATTTT.

In this sample, this clone turned up once. Relative to the germline gene, one junction end is altered; a read error may explain this. Other DNA sequences from this sample encode an identical CDR3 as well. This chain connects TRBV28 to TRBJ2-7; D possibly matches TRBD1 or TRBD2 (5 bases each). CDR1 MDHEN and CDR2 SYDVKM come from the germline V gene. The CDR3 extends over 13 amino acids. The CDR3 loop reads CATRAGSLYEQYF. For the CDR3, the DNA is TGTGCCACCCGGGCAGGGAGTTTGTACGAGCAGTACTTT.